The clone carrying this T cell receptor (beta chain) showed up just a few times. These data are taken from a study of control samples from healthy donors and cancer patients. This CDR3 contains 18 residues. Germline V gives CDR1 SGHDT, CDR2 YYEEEE. Trimming left V 4 bases short and J 1 base short, with 23 bases between. TCRdb keeps only in-frame clones here, not all; method: immunoSEQ multiplex PCR. Here the sample spans 55,000 to 75,000 clones, around 87% being singletons. The sequencing input was PBMCs. The rearrangement uses TRBV5-6 and TRBJ1-2, with TRBD1 as a possible D gene (5 bases). The clonotype originates from a woman between 45 and 60 years old with head and neck cancer. The CDR3 region is CASSRVGGQNLGNYGYTF. DNA of the CDR3: TGTGCCAGCAGCCGCGTGGGAGGACAAAATCTCGGTAACTATGGCTACACCTTC.